Listed here are 27 T cell receptor beta chains from one sample, sequenced in a study of breast tumors, draining lymph nodes, adjacent tissues. One entry per CDR3 protein results from TCRdb running MiXCR on the multiplex PCR reads. Of 270,000 or so distinct CDR3 sequences listed, about 30% are singletons. Breast cancer patients provided tissue from their axillary draining lymph nodes. Sequenced input: axillary lymph node tissue. The receptors shown here come from a female donor with breast cancer. Some clones in this sample may be carry-over from other donors' samples.

The rearrangement joins TRBV10-3 to TRBJ2-5; 7 nucleotides agree with TRBD1. The CDR3 has 13 amino acids. The ends lost 8 bases at V and 2 bases at J; junction bases unmatched: 5. Looked up from germline, CDR1 is ENHRY and CDR2 is SYGVKD. The CDR3 DNA is TGTGCCATCCGGGGACAGTTACAAGAGACCCAGTACTTC. Translation gives CAIRGQLQETQYF.

Of note for this clonotype: Since a much larger clone is just one base distant, this may be a read error. The gene calls are TRBV4-1 and TRBJ1-4; the D is unclear. Trimming took off 4 bases at V and 8 bases at J, with 14 bases between the two ends. The CDR3 length is 14 residues. In germline, CDR1 is MGHRA, CDR2 YSYEKL. CDR3 region: CASSREGVREKLFF. The CDR3 DNA reads TGCGCCAGCAGCCGAGAGGGCGTTAGGGAAAAACTGTTTTTT.

This clonotype was picked up many times. V and J are TRBV6-5 and TRBJ1-5, with 7 bases lining up with TRBD1. V was pared by 2 bases and J by 5 bases, with 6 bases of the junction left unmatched. The germline CDR1 and CDR2 sequences are MNHEY and SVGAGI. The CDR3 has 15 amino acids. As DNA, the CDR3 is TGTGCCAGCAGTTACGATCGACAGGGCCATCAGCCCCAGCATTTT. It encodes CASSYDRQGHQPQHF.

The chain is built from TRBV4-2 and TRBJ1-2; D call uncertain. Per the germline V gene, CDR1 is LGHNA and CDR2 is YNFKEQ. The CDR3 extends over 14 amino acids. V lost 11 bases and J 8 bases, leaving 24 bases between the germline ends. The CDR3 DNA reads TGTGCCGGCGGCCAAGATGCCACTCGGTACGGCTACACCTTC. Translating gives CAGGQDATRYGYTF.

A word on this clonotype: A much larger clone differs from this one at a single base, so this may be a read error. This chain connects TRBV30 to TRBJ2-6; maybe TRBD1 (5 bases). This CDR3 has 15 amino acids. From germline, CDR1 is GTSNPN and CDR2 SVGIG (reference sequence). CDR3 region: CAWSVRSSGANVLAF. In DNA form, the CDR3 reads TGTGCCTGGAGTGTACGGTCTTCTGGGGCCAACGTCCTGGCTTTC.

As to this clonotype: It is unclear where the CDR3 begins or ends on the DNA, so no DNA is shown, and the CDR3 is as TCRdb lists it. The V call is TRBV29-1, the J call TRBJ1-5; the table assigns TRBD1, which was not confirmed against the DNA. The CDR3 is 23 residues long, ends included. Per germline, CDR1 SQVTM and CDR2 ANQGSEA. The CDR3 loop is CSSQTSVCFCAISLGQKNQPQHF.

The chain couples TRBV2 to TRBJ1-2; D not certain. V lost 7 bases and J lost 4, with 13 bases in between. Germline V gives CDR1 SNHLY, CDR2 FYNNEI. CDR3 length: 13 residues. The CDR3 spells CASTWEGAYGYTF. The DNA of the CDR3 is TGTGCCAGCACCTGGGAAGGCGCCTATGGCTACACCTTC.

This clonotype came up many times. The chain combines TRBV10-2 with TRBJ2-1, with TRBD1 matching over 7 bases. This CDR3 has 15 residues. Looked up from germline, CDR1 is WSHSY and CDR2 is SAAADI. Trimming removed 7 bases from V and 3 bases from J; junction bases left unmatched: 9. The DNA for the CDR3 is TGCGCCAGCACGAGAGGACAGGAAAACTACAATGAGCAGTTCTTC. It codes for CASTRGQENYNEQFF.

In this sample, this clonotype turned up many times. The V call is TRBV12-3 or TRBV12-4, the J call TRBJ2-7, with a tentative D call TRBD1 (5 bases). V was shortened by 5 bases and J by 6 bases, with 23 bases between the two germline ends. The CDR3 loop spans 16 amino acids. CDR3 amino acids: CASSPTPGSYRIEQYF. As DNA, the CDR3 is TGTGCCAGCAGTCCGACACCAGGAAGTTACAGGATCGAGCAGTACTTC.

In its sample, this clonotype was seen many times. The rearrangement uses TRBV6-5 and TRBJ2-2; D ambiguous. Per germline, CDR1 MNHEY and CDR2 SVGAGI. The CDR3 extends over 12 amino acids. V was shortened by 6 bases and J by 5 bases, with 7 bases between the two germline ends. The CDR3 DNA is TGTGCCAGCAGGATAGGTACCGGGGAGCTGTTTTTT. This gives the protein CASRIGTGELFF.

A word on this clonotype: With a much larger clone just one base away, this may be a read error. This rearrangement joins TRBV20-1 to TRBJ1-3; 8 bases line up with TRBD1. Looked up from germline, CDR1 is DFQATT and CDR2 is SNEGSKA (reference sequence). The CDR3 runs 15 residues. The CDR3 loop reads CSAHRGILSANTIYF. Here the CDR3 DNA reads TGCAGTGCTCACAGGGGGATTTTATCTGCAAACACCATATATTTT.

This clonotype was found many times. The chain uses TRBV30 and TRBJ1-6; D not certain. CDR1 is GTSNPN and CDR2 is SVGIG in the germline V gene (reference sequence). The CDR3 loop spans 13 amino acids. The V gene lost 1 base and the J gene lost 8 bases, with 9 bases spanning the gap. The CDR3: CAWSGNKDSPLHF. The CDR3, as DNA: TGTGCCTGGAGTGGGAACAAGGATTCACCCCTCCACTTT.

Regarding this clonotype: A read error may produce the germline difference seen at one junction end. The chain recombines TRBV19 with TRBJ1-6; D uncertain. Germline CDR1 reads LNHDA; CDR2 reads SQIVND (reference sequence). The CDR3 has 15 amino acids. CDR3 loop: CACRGWDSDSSPLHF. The CDR3 region has the DNA TGTGCCTGTAGAGGGTGGGATAGCGATAGTTCACCCCTCCACTTT.

This clonotype was observed at least ten times. The CDR3 loop reads CSASAASNQPQHF. DNA of the CDR3: TGCAGTGCTAGTGCAGCTAGCAATCAGCCCCAGCATTTT. The genes are TRBV20-1 and TRBJ1-5, with D unclear. V gave up 3 bases and J gave up 0 bases, with 6 bases separating them. Germline CDR1 and CDR2: DFQATT and SNEGSKA (reference sequence). CDR3 length: 13 amino acids.

This clonotype was counted a few times. V is TRBV6-5 and J is TRBJ1-6, with TRBD1 identical over 9 bases. After removal of 6 bases from V and 7 bases from J, the junction contained 4 bases not matched to a gene. CDR1 is MNHEY and CDR2 is SVGAGI in the germline V gene. This CDR3 comprises 14 residues. CDR3 sequence (DNA): TGTGCCAGCAGCCCCGGGACAGGGAATTCACCCCTCCACTTT. Amino acids: CASSPGTGNSPLHF.

In this sample, this clonotype turned up many times. This rearrangement joins TRBV9 to TRBJ2-1, with 8 bases identical to TRBD2. This CDR3 has 15 residues. V gave up 0 bases and J gave up 6 bases; unmatched junction bases: 5. Germline V gene data show CDR1 as SGDLS and CDR2 as YYNGEE. DNA for the CDR3: TGTGCCAGCAGCGTAGCCAGCGGGAGTCTCAATGAGCAGTTCTTC. Its translation: CASSVASGSLNEQFF.

At least ten counts were recorded for this clonotype. The chain carries TRBV6-5 and TRBJ1-5; D not resolved. V lost 4 bases and J lost 6, with 10 bases in between. Germline V gene data show CDR1 as MNHEY and CDR2 as SVGAGI. The CDR3 covers 13 residues. Written as DNA, the CDR3 is TGTGCCAGCAGTTCGGACGTATCTCAGCCCCAGCATTTT. Protein: CASSSDVSQPQHF.

This clonotype was detected only a few times. A much bigger clone sits one base away, suggesting this may be a read error. The chain combines TRBV15 with TRBJ2-7; D may be TRBD2 (5 bases). Germline V lookup: CDR1 LNHNV, CDR2 YYDKDF (reference sequence). V was shortened by 2 bases and J by 6 bases, with 17 bases between the two germline ends. The CDR3 length is 15 residues. The DNA of the CDR3 is TGTGCCACCAGCAGAAGTAACCGGGAATACTGCGAGCAGTACTTC. Translating it yields CATSRSNREYCEQYF.

The chain recombines TRBV30 with TRBJ2-7; 10 bases fit TRBD1. CDR1 is GTSNPN, CDR2 SVGIG, per germline (reference sequence). V shed 0 bases and J 2 bases; nucleotides not matched to a gene: 4. The CDR3 has 15 amino acids. This CDR3 is CAWSVPGQGTYEQYF. CDR3 in DNA: TGTGCCTGGAGTGTCCCGGGACAGGGGACCTACGAGCAGTACTTC. Variable domain in full (rest from reference TRBV30 and TRBJ2-7): SQTIHQWPATLVQPVGSPLSLECTVEGTSNPNLYWYRQAAGRGLQLLFYSVGIGQISSEVPQNLSASRPQDRQFILSSKKLLLSDSGFYLCAWSVPGQGTYEQYFGPGTRLTVT.

This clonotype was counted ten times or more. The rearrangement joins TRBV29-1 to TRBJ2-4; TRBD2 matches at 10 bases. The CDR3 has 20 residues. Germline V gene data show CDR1 as SQVTM and CDR2 as ANQGSEA. V dropped 4 bases and J dropped 0; count of bases not matched to a gene: 18. Here the CDR3 DNA reads TGCAGCGTTGTGGTGAGACGGACTAGCGGATTTAGGCTAGCCAAAAACATTCAGTACTTC. Amino acids: CSVVVRRTSGFRLAKNIQYF. The entire variable domain, with the rest obtained from reference TRBV29-1 and TRBJ2-4, is as follows: SAVISQKPSRDICQRGTSLTIQCQVDSQVTMMFWYRQQPGQSLTLIATANQGSEATYESGFVIDKFPISRPNLTFSTLTVSNMSPEDSSIYLCSVVVRRTSGFRLAKNIQYFGAGTRLSVL.

Points on this clonotype: The conserved phenylalanine or tryptophan normally closing the CDR3 is absent here, so this likely arose from a read error. The genes are TRBV6-6 and TRBJ2-7, with no clear D. CDR1 and CDR2 (germline): MNHNY, SVGAGI (reference sequence). V was cut by 8 bases and J by 4 bases, with 6 bases left in between. The CDR3 is 10 residues long. The CDR3 protein is CASGSYEQYL. CDR3 in DNA: TGTGCCAGCGGTAGTTACGAGCAGTACCTC.

As to this clonotype: Possible read error: a much larger clone is one base away. The V call is TRBV5-8, the J call TRBJ2-2; D ambiguous. Germline assignment: CDR1 SGHTS and CDR2 YDEGEE. V lost 0 bases and J lost 6, with 12 bases in between. The CDR3 length is 15 residues. The CDR3 is CASSLVRAMAGELFF. The CDR3 DNA is TGTGCCAGCAGCTTGGTTAGGGCTATGGCCGGGGAGCTGTTTTTT.

This clonotype occurred many times. This sequence joins TRBV11-2 and TRBJ2-3; 11 positions agree with TRBD2. The ends lost 5 bases at V and 1 base at J; junction bases unmatched: 5. From germline, CDR1 is SGHAT and CDR2 FQNNGV. The CDR3 sequence is 16 residues long. The CDR3 reads CASSPGTSGRTDTQYF. The CDR3 DNA is TGTGCCAGCAGCCCCGGGACTAGCGGCCGCACAGATACGCAGTATTTT.

As to this clonotype: One end of the junction does not line up with germline, which may come from a read error. The CDR3: CASRRELAADAQYF. The CDR3 DNA reads TGTGCCAGCAGGCGCGAGTTGGCGGCAGATGCGCAGTACTTT. The genes are TRBV6-5 and TRBJ2-3; D remains ambiguous. The CDR3 has 14 residues. CDR1 and CDR2 (germline): MNHEY, SVGAGI.

This clonotype has only one observation. At one end, the junction sequence differs from germline, possibly due to a read error. The V gene is TRBV5-1, the J gene TRBJ2-7; 9 nucleotides agree with TRBD2. The CDR3 loop spans 15 amino acids. Germline V gene lookup returns CDR1 SGHRS and CDR2 YFSETQ. CDR3 sequence: CVSSFWASGTYEQYF. The CDR3 DNA follows: TGCGTCAGCAGCTTCTGGGCTAGCGGGACCTACGAGCAGTACTTC.

This clonotype was seen repeatedly, ten times or more. The genes are TRBV4-1 and TRBJ2-1; D perhaps matches TRBD2 (5 bases). V was cut by 1 base and J by 10 bases, with 14 bases left in between. The CDR3 is 14 residues long. Germline assignment: CDR1 MGHRA and CDR2 YSYEKL. CDR3 sequence: CASSQAVGVGEQFF. The CDR3 coding sequence is TGCGCCAGCAGCCAAGCGGTCGGGGTTGGGGAGCAGTTCTTC.

Ten or more counts support this clonotype. This CDR3 is CASSAQGGGYGYTF. In DNA form, the CDR3 reads TGTGCCAGCAGCGCACAGGGAGGGGGCTATGGCTACACCTTC. This chain links TRBV7-9 with TRBJ1-2, with D possibly matching TRBD1 (6 bases). The CDR3 contains 14 residues. CDR1 and CDR2 (germline): SEHNR, FQNEAQ (reference sequence). V was pared by 5 bases and J by 4 bases, with 14 bases between.